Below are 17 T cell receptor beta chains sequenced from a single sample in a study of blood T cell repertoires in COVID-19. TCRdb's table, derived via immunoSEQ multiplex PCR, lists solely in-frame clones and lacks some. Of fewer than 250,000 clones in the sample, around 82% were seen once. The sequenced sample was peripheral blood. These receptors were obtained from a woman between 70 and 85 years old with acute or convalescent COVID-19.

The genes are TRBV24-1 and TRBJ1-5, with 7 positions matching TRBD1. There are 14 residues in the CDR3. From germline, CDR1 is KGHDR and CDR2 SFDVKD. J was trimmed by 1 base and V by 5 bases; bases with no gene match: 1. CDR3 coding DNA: TGTGCCACCAGTGTAGGGGGCAGCAATCAGCCCCAGCATTTT. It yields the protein CATSVGGSNQPQHF.

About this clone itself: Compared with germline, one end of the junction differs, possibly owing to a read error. CDR3 nucleotide sequence: TGTGCCAGCAACTTAGGTACTGAATTTAATACGCAGTATTTT. Translated, it gives CASNLGTEFNTQYF. The genes are TRBV11-1 and TRBJ2-3; no definite D call. The CDR3 is 14 residues long. Germline assignment: CDR1 SGHAT and CDR2 FQDESV (reference sequence).

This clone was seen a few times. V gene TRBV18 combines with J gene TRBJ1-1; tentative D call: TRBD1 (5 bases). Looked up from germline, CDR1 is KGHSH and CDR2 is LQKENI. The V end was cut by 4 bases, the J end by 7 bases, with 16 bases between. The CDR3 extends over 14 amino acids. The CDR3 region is CASSLGLGQVEAFF. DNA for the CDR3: TGTGCCAGCTCACTGGGTTTAGGACAAGTTGAAGCTTTCTTT.

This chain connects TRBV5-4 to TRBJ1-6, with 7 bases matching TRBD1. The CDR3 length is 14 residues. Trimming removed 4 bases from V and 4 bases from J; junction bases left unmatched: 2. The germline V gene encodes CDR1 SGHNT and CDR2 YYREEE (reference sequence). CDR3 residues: CASSGTVYNSPLHF. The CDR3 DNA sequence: TGTGCCAGCAGCGGGACAGTTTATAATTCACCCCTCCACTTT.

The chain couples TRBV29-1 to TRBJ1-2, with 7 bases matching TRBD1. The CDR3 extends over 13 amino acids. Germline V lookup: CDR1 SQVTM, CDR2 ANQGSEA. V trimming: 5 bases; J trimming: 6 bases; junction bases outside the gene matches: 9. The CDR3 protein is CSVYPLGQDGYTF. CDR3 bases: TGCAGCGTTTACCCCCTTGGACAGGATGGCTACACCTTC. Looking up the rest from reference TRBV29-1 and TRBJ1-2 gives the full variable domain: SAVISQKPSRDICQRGTSLTIQCQVDSQVTMMFWYRQQPGQSLTLIATANQGSEATYESGFVIDKFPISRPNLTFSTLTVSNMSPEDSSIYLCSVYPLGQDGYTFGSGTRLTVV.

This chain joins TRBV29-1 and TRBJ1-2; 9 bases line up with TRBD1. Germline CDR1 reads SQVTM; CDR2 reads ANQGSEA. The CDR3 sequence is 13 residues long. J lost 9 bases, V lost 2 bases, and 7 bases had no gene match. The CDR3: CSVEPGTGTSYTF. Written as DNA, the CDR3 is TGCAGCGTTGAACCCGGGACAGGGACTAGCTACACCTTC.

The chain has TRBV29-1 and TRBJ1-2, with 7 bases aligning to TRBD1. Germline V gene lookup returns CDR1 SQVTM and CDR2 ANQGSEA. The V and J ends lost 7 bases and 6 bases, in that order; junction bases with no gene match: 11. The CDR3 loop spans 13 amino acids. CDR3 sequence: CSAEEGAGHGYTF. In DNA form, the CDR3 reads TGCAGCGCCGAGGAGGGGGCAGGCCATGGCTACACCTTC.

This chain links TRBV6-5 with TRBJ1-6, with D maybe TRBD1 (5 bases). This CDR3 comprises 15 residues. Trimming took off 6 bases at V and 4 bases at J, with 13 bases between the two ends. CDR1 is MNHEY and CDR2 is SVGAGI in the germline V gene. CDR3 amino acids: CASRRGEDYNSPLHF. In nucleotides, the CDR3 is TGTGCCAGCAGGCGAGGGGAGGATTATAATTCACCCCTCCACTTT.

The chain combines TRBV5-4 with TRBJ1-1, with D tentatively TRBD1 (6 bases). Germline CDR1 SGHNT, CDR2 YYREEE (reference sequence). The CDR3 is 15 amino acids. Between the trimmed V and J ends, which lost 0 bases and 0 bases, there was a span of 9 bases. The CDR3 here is CASSLEAGVNTEAFF. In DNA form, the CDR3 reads TGTGCCAGCAGCTTGGAGGCAGGGGTGAACACTGAAGCTTTCTTT.

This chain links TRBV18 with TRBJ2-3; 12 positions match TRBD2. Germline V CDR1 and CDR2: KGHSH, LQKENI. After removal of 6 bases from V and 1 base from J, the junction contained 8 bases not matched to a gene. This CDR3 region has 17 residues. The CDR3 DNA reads TGTGCCAGCTCTCCTGGACTAGCGGGGACACGCACAGATACGCAGTATTTT. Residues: CASSPGLAGTRTDTQYF.

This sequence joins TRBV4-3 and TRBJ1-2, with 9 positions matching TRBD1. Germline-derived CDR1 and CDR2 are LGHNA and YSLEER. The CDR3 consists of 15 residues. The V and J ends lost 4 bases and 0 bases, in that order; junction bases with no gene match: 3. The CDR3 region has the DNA TGCGCCAGCAGCCTCGGACAGGGGTCTAACTATGGCTACACCTTC. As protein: CASSLGQGSNYGYTF.

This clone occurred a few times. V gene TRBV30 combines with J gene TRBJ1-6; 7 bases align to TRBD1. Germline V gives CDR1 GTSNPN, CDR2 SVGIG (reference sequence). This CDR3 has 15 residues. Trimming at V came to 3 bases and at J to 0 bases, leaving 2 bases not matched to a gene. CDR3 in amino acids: CAWSGDSSYNSPLHF. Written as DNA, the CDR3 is TGTGCCTGGAGCGGGGACAGCTCCTATAATTCACCCCTCCACTTT.

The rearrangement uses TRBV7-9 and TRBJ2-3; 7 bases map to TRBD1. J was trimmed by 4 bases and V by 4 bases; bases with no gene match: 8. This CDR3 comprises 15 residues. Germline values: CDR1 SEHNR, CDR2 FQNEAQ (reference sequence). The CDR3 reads CASSSGTQGSDTQYF. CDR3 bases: TGTGCCAGCAGCTCAGGGACACAGGGGTCAGATACGCAGTATTTT. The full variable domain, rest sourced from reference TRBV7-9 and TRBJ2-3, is DTGVSQNPRHKITKRGQNVTFRCDPISEHNRLYWYRQTLGQGPEFLTYFQNEAQLEKSRLLSDRFSAERPKGSFSTLEIQRTEQGDSAMYLCASSSGTQGSDTQYFGPGTRLTVL.

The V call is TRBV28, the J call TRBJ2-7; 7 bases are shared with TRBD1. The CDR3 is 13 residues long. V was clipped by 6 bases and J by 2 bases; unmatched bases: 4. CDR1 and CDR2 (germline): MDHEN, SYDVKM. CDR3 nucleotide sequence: TGTGCCAGCAGAGATACAGGGGCCTACGAGCAGTACTTC. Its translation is CASRDTGAYEQYF.

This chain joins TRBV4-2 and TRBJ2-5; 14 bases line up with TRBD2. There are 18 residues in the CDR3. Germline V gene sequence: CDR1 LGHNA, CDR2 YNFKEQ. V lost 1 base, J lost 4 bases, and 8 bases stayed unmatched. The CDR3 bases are TGTGCCAGCAGCCAAGGGACTAGCGGGGGGCCCGGGGTAGAGACCCAGTACTTC. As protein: CASSQGTSGGPGVETQYF.

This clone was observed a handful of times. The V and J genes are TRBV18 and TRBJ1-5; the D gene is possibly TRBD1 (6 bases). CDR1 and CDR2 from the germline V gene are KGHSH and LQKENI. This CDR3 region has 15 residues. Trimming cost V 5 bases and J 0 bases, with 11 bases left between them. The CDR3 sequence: CASSIQGDSNQPQHF. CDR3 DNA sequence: TGTGCCAGCTCAATACAGGGAGATAGCAATCAGCCCCAGCATTTT.

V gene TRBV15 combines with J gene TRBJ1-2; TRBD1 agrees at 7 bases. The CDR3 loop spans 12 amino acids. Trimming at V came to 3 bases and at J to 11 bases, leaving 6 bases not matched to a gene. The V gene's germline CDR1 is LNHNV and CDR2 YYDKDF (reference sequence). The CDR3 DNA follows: TGTGCCACCAGCAGGATAGACAGGGCTTACACCTTC. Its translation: CATSRIDRAYTF.